This passage covers 25 T cell receptor beta chains from one sample sequenced in a study of cytomegalovirus exposure and HLA in healthy donors. Using immunoSEQ multiplex PCR, the repertoire was profiled, and TCRdb retains in-frame clones only, with some absent. Of 250,000 to 350,000 clones in the sample, 86% are singletons; the top ten hold over 0.8%. The specimen sequenced was PBMCs. These receptors were obtained from a woman aged 18-30 years in good health and CMV-seronegative.

CDR3 in amino acids: CASSLEWGGSSYNEQFF. The CDR3 DNA sequence: TGTGCCAGCAGCTTAGAGTGGGGCGGGAGCTCCTACAATGAGCAGTTCTTC. The genes are TRBV7-6 and TRBJ2-1, with 7 bases aligning to TRBD2. With V trimmed by 1 base and J by 0 bases, 6 bases remained unmatched. Germline lookup yields CDR1 SGHVS and CDR2 FNYEAQ. The CDR3 length is 17 residues. The whole variable domain, remainder taken from reference TRBV7-6 and TRBJ2-1, is GAGVSQSPRYKVTKRGQDVALRCDPISGHVSLYWYRQALGQGPEFLTYFNYEAQQDKSGLPNDRFSAERPEGSISTLTIQRTEQRDSAMYRCASSLEWGGSSYNEQFFGPGTRLTVL.

The rearrangement links TRBV7-3 to TRBJ2-5, with 8 bases aligning to TRBD1. The CDR3 length is 14 residues. The trim removed 5 bases at V and 4 bases at J, leaving 6 bases unmatched. Germline V gene lookup returns CDR1 SGHTA and CDR2 FQGTGA. The CDR3 DNA sequence: TGTGCCAGCAGCATTTCAGGGGGCTCAGAGACCCAGTACTTC. This encodes CASSISGGSETQYF.

This chain connects TRBV9 to TRBJ1-1, with a tentative D call TRBD1 (5 bases). This CDR3 comprises 14 residues. Between the trimmed V and J ends, which lost 4 bases and 4 bases, there was a span of 14 bases. The germline V gene has CDR1 SGDLS and CDR2 YYNGEE. The CDR3 DNA reads as TGTGCCAGCAGCCCCGGACAAGCCACCACTGAAGCTTTCTTT. Protein: CASSPGQATTEAFF.

The CDR3 DNA reads as TGTGCCAGCAGCCTCCGGGGGGACAATGAGCAGTTCTTC. Its protein is CASSLRGDNEQFF. The chain joins TRBV5-4 to TRBJ2-1; 7 bases agree with TRBD2. Germline CDR1 SGHNT, CDR2 YYREEE (reference sequence). This CDR3 contains 13 residues. V lost 4 bases to trimming and J lost 5 bases; unmatched junction nucleotides: 3.

This chain uses TRBV5-1 with TRBJ1-4; D gene ambiguous. Trimming took 7 bases from V and 4 from J, leaving 11 bases between them. Germline CDR1 and CDR2: SGHRS and YFSETQ. The CDR3 length is 13 residues. The CDR3 protein is CASRERDNEKLFF. The CDR3 nucleotides are TGCGCCAGCCGTGAGAGGGATAATGAAAAACTGTTTTTT.

The rearrangement joins TRBV18 to TRBJ2-2; D call uncertain. The CDR3 is made up of 14 amino acids. The germline V gene has CDR1 KGHSH and CDR2 LQKENI. Trimming removed 3 bases from V and 5 bases from J, with 10 bases in between. CDR3 loop: CASSPEPHTGELFF. The CDR3 DNA is TGTGCCAGCTCACCCGAGCCCCATACCGGGGAGCTGTTTTTT.

The chain has TRBV27 and TRBJ2-2, with D possibly matching TRBD2 (6 bases). Deletions cut 4 bases from V and 6 bases from J, with 9 bases between. Germline values: CDR1 MNHEY, CDR2 SMNVEV (reference sequence). The length of the CDR3 is 13 residues. DNA of the CDR3: TGTGCCAGCAGTTGGGACTTTCCCGGGGAGCTGTTTTTT. Amino acids: CASSWDFPGELFF.

This clone was counted once. The chain has TRBV7-2 and TRBJ1-1, with D perhaps matching TRBD1 (6 bases). Deletions cut 2 bases from V and 1 base from J, with 11 bases between. The CDR3 runs to 15 residues. Looked up from germline, CDR1 is SGHTA and CDR2 is FQGNSA. The CDR3 reads CASSLMAGENTEAFF. In DNA, the CDR3 is TGTGCCAGCAGCTTAATGGCAGGGGAGAACACTGAAGCTTTCTTT.

This rearrangement joins TRBV2 to TRBJ2-1; D is unclear. The CDR3 is 15 residues long. Germline loops: CDR1 SNHLY, CDR2 FYNNEI. With 2 bases removed from V and 0 bases from J, the gap between germline ends came to 8 bases. CDR3 bases: TGTGCCAGCAGTGAATTCCTTAGCTCCTACAATGAGCAGTTCTTC. Translated: CASSEFLSSYNEQFF. Together with reference TRBV2 and TRBJ2-1, the CDR3 gives the full variable domain: EPEVTQTPSHQVTQMGQEVILRCVPISNHLYFYWYRQILGQKVEFLVSFYNNEISEKSEIFDDQFSVERPDGSNFTLKIRSTKLEDSAMYFCASSEFLSSYNEQFFGPGTRLTVL.

DNA of the CDR3: TGTGCCAGCAGCGTGGGGACTATCGCCGCCCATGAGCAGTTCTTC. It encodes CASSVGTIAAHEQFF. The rearrangement uses TRBV9 and TRBJ2-1; 7 bases fit TRBD2. The CDR3 runs 15 residues. The V gene's germline CDR1 is SGDLS and CDR2 YYNGEE. V was clipped by 2 bases and J by 8 bases; unmatched bases: 10.

The rearrangement uses TRBV7-9 and TRBJ1-4; D may be TRBD1 (6 bases). The CDR3 is 15 amino acids. V was cut by 5 bases and J by 7 bases, with 17 bases left in between. Germline values: CDR1 SEHNR, CDR2 FQNEAQ (reference sequence). As DNA, the CDR3 is TGTGCCAGCAGCCCTCCGGGACATGGAGGTGAAAAACTGTTTTTT. Protein product: CASSPPGHGGEKLFF.

This clone was seen only once. The V gene is TRBV7-6, the J gene TRBJ1-1, with a weak D call TRBD1 (6 bases). Germline loops: CDR1 SGHVS, CDR2 FNYEAQ. Trimming took off 2 bases at V and 11 bases at J, with 12 bases between the two ends. CDR3 length: 12 amino acids. This CDR3 reads CASSLCRGAAFF. CDR3 bases: TGTGCCAGCAGCTTATGCAGGGGTGCGGCTTTCTTT.

V and J are TRBV28 and TRBJ2-5; TRBD1 agrees at 8 bases. This CDR3 has 17 residues. The germline V gene encodes CDR1 MDHEN and CDR2 SYDVKM. Trimming removed 3 bases from V and 5 bases from J; junction bases left unmatched: 14. CDR3 sequence (DNA): TGTGCCAGCAGTTTTGGAGGACAGGGCTGGGAAGAGGAGACCCAGTACTTC. It codes for CASSFGGQGWEEETQYF.

The chain is built from TRBV28 and TRBJ2-1, with a weak D call TRBD2 (6 bases). Trimming pared 7 bases from V and 3 bases from J, leaving 13 bases between. The CDR3 contains 14 residues. Per germline, CDR1 MDHEN and CDR2 SYDVKM. The CDR3 nucleotides read TGTGCCAGCATGCCCGGGACTGACTACAATGAGCAGTTCTTC. This gives the protein CASMPGTDYNEQFF.

The chain joins TRBV5-1 to TRBJ2-3; 16 nucleotides agree with TRBD2. There are 17 residues in the CDR3. CDR1 is SGHRS, CDR2 YFSETQ, per germline. The V segment lost 4 bases and the J segment 6 bases; nucleotides outside the gene matches: 8. CDR3 DNA: TGCGCCAGCAGCCCCGGGACTAGCGGGAGGGCCTCGGATACGCAGTATTTT. The encoded protein is CASSPGTSGRASDTQYF. The full variable domain, its missing parts supplied by reference TRBV5-1 and TRBJ2-3, is KAGVTQTPRYLIKTRGQQVTLSCSPISGHRSVSWYQQTPGQGLQFLFEYFSETQRNKGNFPGRFSGRQFSNSRSEMNVSTLELGDSALYLCASSPGTSGRASDTQYFGPGTRLTVL.

The chain couples TRBV7-6 to TRBJ2-1; 12 bases fit TRBD2. CDR3 size: 17 residues. J gave up 6 bases and V 5 bases, and 11 bases lay outside the gene matches. Germline V gene data show CDR1 as SGHVS and CDR2 as FNYEAQ. In DNA form, the CDR3 reads TGTGCCAGCAGCCCCCGGACTAGCGGGGATATCACCAATGAGCAGTTCTTC. It yields the protein CASSPRTSGDITNEQFF.

The V and J genes are TRBV6-5 and TRBJ2-5; TRBD1 matches at 7 bases. This CDR3 is 15 amino acids long. V was clipped by 0 bases and J by 1 base; unmatched bases: 2. The germline gives CDR1 MNHEY, CDR2 SVGAGI. The CDR3 sequence is CASSYSGQPQETQYF. In nucleotides, the CDR3 is TGTGCCAGCAGTTACTCGGGACAGCCCCAAGAGACCCAGTACTTC.

The chain carries TRBV5-1 and TRBJ1-1; the match to TRBD1 covers 8 bases. V was pared by 5 bases and J by 3 bases, with 12 bases of the junction left unmatched. CDR3 size: 16 residues. CDR1 is SGHRS and CDR2 is YFSETQ in the germline V gene. The CDR3 spells CASRYYQGARDTEAFF. The DNA for the CDR3 is TGCGCCAGCAGATATTATCAGGGGGCGCGAGACACTGAAGCTTTCTTT.

This rearrangement joins TRBV25-1 to TRBJ2-7; D is unclear. The germline V gene has CDR1 MGHDK and CDR2 SYGVNS. The CDR3 sequence is 12 residues long. V gave up 8 bases and J gave up 0 bases, with 8 bases separating them. The CDR3 coding sequence is TGTGCCAGCGCAGATACCTCCTACGAGCAGTACTTC. It specifies CASADTSYEQYF.

This chain links TRBV6-5 with TRBJ2-5, with 9 nucleotides matching TRBD2. The V gene end was trimmed by 5 bases and the J gene end by 4 bases; junction bases not matched to a gene: 8. The germline CDR1 and CDR2 sequences are MNHEY and SVGAGI. The CDR3 runs to 15 residues. The CDR3 spells CASSTTSGEVETQYF. DNA of the CDR3: TGTGCCAGCAGTACGACTAGCGGAGAGGTAGAGACCCAGTACTTC.

The CDR3 nucleotides are TGTGCCAGCAGCGTAGTAGGTCAGGGCACTGAAGCTTTCTTT. Translated: CASSVVGQGTEAFF. This chain links TRBV9 with TRBJ1-1, with a possible D match to TRBD1 (5 bases). V was shortened by 0 bases and J by 4 bases, with 10 bases between the two germline ends. Germline V CDR1 and CDR2: SGDLS, YYNGEE. CDR3 length equals 14 residues.

This chain links TRBV2 with TRBJ2-1; 15 bases line up with TRBD2. The V gene's germline CDR1 is SNHLY and CDR2 FYNNEI. Trimming at V came to 4 bases and at J to 8 bases, leaving 18 bases not matched to a gene. The CDR3 has 20 amino acids. CDR3 DNA: TGTGCCAGCAGTGTTTGGCAGCACTGGACTAGCGGGAGGGGGAGGGATGAGCAGTTCTTC. Protein: CASSVWQHWTSGRGRDEQFF.

The chain has TRBV4-1 and TRBJ2-2; TRBD1 agrees at 9 bases. With V trimmed by 2 bases and J by 4 bases, 5 bases remained unmatched. This CDR3 comprises 16 residues. Germline CDR1 and CDR2: MGHRA and YSYEKL. In DNA form, the CDR3 reads TGCGCCAGCAGCCAACAAGACAGGGGGGGCACCGGGGAGCTGTTTTTT. This gives the protein CASSQQDRGGTGELFF.

This clone was found once. The junction does not match germline at one end; this may be a read error. The V call is TRBV10-3, the J call TRBJ1-1; 7 bases fit TRBD1. The CDR3 is 13 residues long. Germline CDR1 ENHRY, CDR2 SYGVKD. The CDR3, as DNA: TGTGCCATCAAAGGGACAGCGAACAATGAAGCTTTCTTT. It is translated as CAIKGTANNEAFF.

The chain recombines TRBV5-1 with TRBJ2-1; a weak D match, TRBD2 (6 bases). CDR3 size: 17 residues. Between the trimmed V and J ends, which lost 4 bases and 5 bases, there was a span of 22 bases. CDR1 is SGHRS, CDR2 YFSETQ, per germline. The CDR3 is CASSGGGRSSLDNEQFF. CDR3 sequence (DNA): TGCGCCAGCAGCGGGGGAGGACGCAGCAGTCTTGACAATGAGCAGTTCTTC.